This T cell receptor beta chain was observed in a study of blood T cells in healthy people across ages. The use of a sample-barcoded 5' primer and a J-beta primer mix characterized a second PCR of roughly 7 to 11 cycles. TCRdb reprocessed the 5' RACE reads with MiXCR, giving one entry per CDR3 protein. The top ten hold approximately 10% of the sample, which has around 1.5 million distinct CDR3 sequences, around 36% seen once. Comments on this clonotype: Its antigen is unknown.

Study-wide results and caveats: Among T cells, TCR beta diversity per million cells dropped roughly linearly as age rose.

The CDR3 consists of 13 residues. Germline V CDR1 and CDR2: DFQATT, SNEGSKA (reference sequence). V lost 6 bases and J lost 3, with 13 bases in between. The rearrangement joins TRBV20-1 to TRBJ2-3; D is uncertain. The sequence derives from a woman aged 25 to 45 in good health. Sequenced sample: blood. In DNA form, the CDR3 reads TGCAGTGCAGGGCAAAGGGTTACAGATACGCAGTATTTT. This codes for CSAGQRVTDTQYF.